One and the same sample provided the 9 T cell receptor beta chains below, sequenced in a study of vaccination and CD4 T cells after COVID-19. The Oncomine TCR Beta short-read assay was what sequenced the DNA obtained from cultured CD4+ T cells. One entry per CDR3 protein results from TCRdb running MiXCR on the PCR reads. The repertoire holds 20,000 to 25,000 distinct CDR3 sequences, with roughly half as singletons. Treatment in this sample: approximately nine-day PBMC culture with coronavirus spike peptide pools or control peptides (ViraFEST assay). These receptors have no identified antigens. The material sequenced was CD4+ T cells from blood, cultured in vitro. All receptors derive from a human donor who had recovered from COVID-19.

This clonotype was recorded only once. The rearrangement uses TRBV20-1 and TRBJ2-5; 7 bases fit TRBD1. V trimming: 4 bases; J trimming: 4 bases; junction bases outside the gene matches: 3. In germline, CDR1 is DFQATT, CDR2 SNEGSKA (reference sequence). This CDR3 is 12 amino acids long. The CDR3 region has the DNA TGCAGTGCTACCCGACAGGGAGAGACCCAGTACTTC. Encoded protein: CSATRQGETQYF.

On this clonotype itself: At one end the junction does not follow the germline gene, possibly because of a read error. The CDR3: CASSDVGTGELFF. DNA for the CDR3: TGTGCCAGCAGTGATGTAGGAACCGGGGAGCTATTTTTT. The chain links TRBV6-1 to TRBJ2-2; a possible D gene is TRBD2 (5 bases). The CDR3 spans 13 residues. Per the germline V gene, CDR1 is MNHNS and CDR2 is SASEGT.

There are a few counts of this clonotype. The chain has TRBV7-2 and TRBJ1-1; TRBD1 aligns across 9 bases. The CDR3 is 13 residues long. The ends lost 5 bases at V and 6 bases at J; junction bases unmatched: 4. Germline values: CDR1 SGHTA, CDR2 FQGNSA. The CDR3 DNA reads as TGTGCCAGCAGCCAGAGGACAGGGGCTGAAGCTTTCTTT. It translates to CASSQRTGAEAFF.

CDR3 amino acids: CATSDPSGRDTDTQYF. The CDR3 bases are TGTGCCACCAGTGACCCTAGCGGGAGGGACACAGATACGCAGTATTTT. V is TRBV24-1 and J is TRBJ2-3, with 12 bases matching TRBD2. Germline CDR1 reads KGHDR; CDR2 reads SFDVKD. V gave up 4 bases and J gave up 2 bases; unmatched junction bases: 3. This CDR3 has 16 amino acids.

The chain has TRBV7-9 and TRBJ1-2, with D possibly TRBD1 on 5 matching bases. Trimming removed 5 bases at V and 1 base at J, with 14 bases between. The CDR3 runs 15 residues. Germline loops: CDR1 SEHNR, CDR2 FQNEAQ (reference sequence). The CDR3 loop reads CASSPSGANNYGYTF. The CDR3 DNA reads TGTGCCAGCAGCCCATCCGGGGCCAATAACTATGGCTACACCTTC. Full variable domain (outside the CDR3, taken from reference TRBV7-9 and TRBJ1-2): DTGVSQNPRHKITKRGQNVTFRCDPISEHNRLYWYRQTLGQGPEFLTYFQNEAQLEKSRLLSDRFSAERPKGSFSTLEIQRTEQGDSAMYLCASSPSGANNYGYTFGSGTRLTVV.

In nucleotides, the CDR3 is TGTGCCAGTTCCGGAGGCCCAAAAGGATGGCTAGCGGACACCGGGGAGCTGTTTTTT. As protein: CASSGGPKGWLADTGELFF. The chain employs TRBV19 and TRBJ2-2; TRBD2 matches 7 bases. CDR1 and CDR2 from the germline V gene are LNHDA and SQIVND (reference sequence). The CDR3 sequence is 19 residues long. The V gene end was trimmed by 8 bases and the J gene end by 3 bases; junction bases not matched to a gene: 21.

This clonotype came up a few times. V and J are TRBV19 and TRBJ1-5; TRBD1 matches at 9 bases. The ends lost 7 bases at V and 6 bases at J; junction bases unmatched: 13. This CDR3 is built from 16 residues. The germline CDR1 and CDR2 sequences are LNHDA and SQIVND (reference sequence). The CDR3 loop is CASTNPTGGLSQPQHF. For the CDR3, the DNA is TGTGCCAGTACGAACCCGACAGGGGGGCTTTCTCAGCCCCAGCATTTT.

V gene TRBV28 combines with J gene TRBJ1-5; D not certain. The CDR3 contains 13 residues. Trimming cost V 7 bases and J 9 bases, with 16 bases left between them. The germline V gene has CDR1 MDHEN and CDR2 SYDVKM. CDR3 sequence reads: CASNPDPRRPQHF. The CDR3 DNA reads as TGTGCCAGCAACCCGGATCCCCGAAGGCCCCAGCATTTT.

The CDR3 region has the DNA TGTGCCAGCAGCTTAGCGGAGTCTAGCGGGGGGGATTATTACGAGCAGTACTTC. Its translation is CASSLAESSGGDYYEQYF. This chain links TRBV7-9 with TRBJ2-7; 12 bases agree with TRBD2. The V gene's germline CDR1 is SEHNR and CDR2 FQNEAQ (reference sequence). The CDR3 runs to 18 residues. The trim removed 0 bases at V and 4 bases at J, leaving 10 bases unmatched.